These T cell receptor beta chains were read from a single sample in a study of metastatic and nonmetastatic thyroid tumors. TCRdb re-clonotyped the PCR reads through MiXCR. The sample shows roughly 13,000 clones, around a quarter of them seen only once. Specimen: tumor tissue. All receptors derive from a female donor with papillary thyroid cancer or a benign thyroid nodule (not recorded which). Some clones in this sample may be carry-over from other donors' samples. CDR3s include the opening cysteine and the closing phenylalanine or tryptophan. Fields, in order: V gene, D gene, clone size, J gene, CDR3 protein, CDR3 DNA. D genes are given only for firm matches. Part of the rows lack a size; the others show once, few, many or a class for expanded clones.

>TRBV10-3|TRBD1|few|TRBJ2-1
CASRQSTGGPRGEQFF
TGTGCCAGCAGACAGTCGACAGGGGGCCCCCGAGGTGAGCAGTTCTTC
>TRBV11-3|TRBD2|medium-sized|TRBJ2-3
CASSLVAGGNGGDTQYF
TGTGCCAGCAGCTTAGTGGCAGGTGGTAACGGGGGGGATACGCAGTATTTT
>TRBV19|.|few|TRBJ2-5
CASSSPKETQYF
TGTGCCAGTAGCAGTCCTAAGGAGACCCAGTACTTC
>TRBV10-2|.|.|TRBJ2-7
CASSYSGTEHYF
TGCGCCAGCAGTTATTCAGGTACAGAGCATTACTTC
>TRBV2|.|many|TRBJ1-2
CASSARVGYGYTF
TGTGCCAGCAGTGCCAGGGTAGGCTATGGCTACACCTTC
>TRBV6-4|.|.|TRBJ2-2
CASSVSSRGVRFTTRELFF
TGTGCCAGCAGTGTTTCTAGTCGGGGCGTCCGCTTTACAACTCGGGAGCTGTTTTTT
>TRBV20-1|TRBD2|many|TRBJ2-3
CSAPRLAGGGDTQYF
TGCAGTGCTCCCCGGCTAGCGGGGGGTGGAGATACGCAGTATTTT
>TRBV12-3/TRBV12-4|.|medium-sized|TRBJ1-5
CASSFSGGGQPQHF
TGTGCCAGCAGTTTTTCGGGTGGGGGTCAGCCCCAGCATTTT
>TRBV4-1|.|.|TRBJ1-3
CASSPIYRAVGNTIYF
TGCGCCAGCAGTCCTATCTACAGGGCGGTGGGAAACACCATATACTTT
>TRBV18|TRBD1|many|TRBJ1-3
CASSPNTGDGNTIYF
TGTGCCAGCTCACCAAACACAGGGGATGGAAACACCATATATTTT
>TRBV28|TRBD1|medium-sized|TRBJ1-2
CASRHSDRDYGYTF
TGTGCCAGCAGACACTCCGACAGGGATTATGGCTACACCTTC